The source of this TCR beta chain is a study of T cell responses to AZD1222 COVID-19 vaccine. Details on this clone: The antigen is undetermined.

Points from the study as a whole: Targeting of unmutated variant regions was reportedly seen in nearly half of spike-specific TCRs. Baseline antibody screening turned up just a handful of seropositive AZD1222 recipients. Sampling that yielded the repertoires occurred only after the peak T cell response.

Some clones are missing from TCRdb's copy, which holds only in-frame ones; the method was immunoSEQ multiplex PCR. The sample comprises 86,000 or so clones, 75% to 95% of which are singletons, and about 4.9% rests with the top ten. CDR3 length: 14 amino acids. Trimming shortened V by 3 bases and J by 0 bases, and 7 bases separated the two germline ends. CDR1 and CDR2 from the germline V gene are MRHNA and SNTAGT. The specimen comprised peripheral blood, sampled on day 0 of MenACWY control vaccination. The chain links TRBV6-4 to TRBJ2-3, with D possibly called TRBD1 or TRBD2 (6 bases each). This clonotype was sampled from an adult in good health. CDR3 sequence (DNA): TGTGCCAGCAGTGAAGGGGGGAGCACAGATACGCAGTATTTT. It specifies CASSEGGSTDTQYF.